The 8 T cell receptor beta chains below come from one sample, sequenced in a study of vaccination and CD4 T cells after COVID-19. Sequence data for DNA of cultured CD4+ T cells were generated by the Oncomine TCR Beta short-read assay. DNA came from CD4+ T cells after culture. Each CDR3 protein is one row after TCRdb ran MiXCR on the PCR reads. The sample lists approximately 9,700 distinct CDR3 sequences, around 37% occurring once. Treatment specified: roughly ten-day PBMC culture with coronavirus spike peptide pools or control peptides (ViraFEST assay). Unexposed donor CD4+ T cells predated the COVID-19 pandemic, collected 2011-2018. No antigen has been identified for these receptors. Sequencing was done on a sample of CD4+ T cells from blood, cultured in vitro. These receptors were obtained from a human donor in good health.

V usage is TRBV28 and J usage is TRBJ1-1; D remains ambiguous. Germline CDR1 is MDHEN and CDR2 is SYDVKM. The V and J ends lost 8 bases and 1 base respectively, with 14 bases between them. CDR3 size: 14 residues. The CDR3 nucleotides read TGTGCCAGCGGCGTCGTGTTCAGGAACACTGAAGCTTTCTTT. Its translation: CASGVVFRNTEAFF.

This chain links TRBV7-9 with TRBJ1-5, with TRBD1 identical over 8 bases. Losses at the gene ends were 4 bases for V and 5 bases for J; bases not matched to a gene: 7. CDR3 length: 15 residues. Germline V gene lookup returns CDR1 SEHNR and CDR2 FQNEAQ (reference sequence). CDR3 region: CASSYGTGPYQPQHF. CDR3 coding DNA: TGTGCCAGCAGCTACGGGACAGGTCCTTATCAGCCCCAGCATTTT.

This clonotype was observed a handful of times. The genes are TRBV12-3 or TRBV12-4 and TRBJ2-5; D is uncertain. This CDR3 has 11 amino acids. The V end lost 6 bases, the J end lost 4 bases, and 6 bases lay between the germline ends. CDR3 loop: CASSRVETQYF. As DNA, the CDR3 is TGTGCCAGCAGCAGAGTAGAGACCCAGTACTTC.

V is TRBV6-2 or TRBV6-3 and J is TRBJ2-3; D is perhaps TRBD2 (5 bases). The CDR3 is 18 amino acids. Deletions cut 2 bases from V and 1 base from J, with 19 bases between. The germline V gene has CDR1 MNHEY and CDR2 SVGEGT. CDR3 DNA sequence: TGTGCCAGCAGTTACCCCTTGGCGGGTACCCTCGGCACAGATACGCAGTATTTT. It encodes CASSYPLAGTLGTDTQYF.

The rearrangement joins TRBV7-3 to TRBJ2-1, with 7 bases identical to TRBD2. The CDR3 length is 15 residues. The germline CDR1 and CDR2 sequences are SGHTA and FQGTGA. Trimming cost V 2 bases and J 4 bases; bases outside gene matches: 5. The DNA of the CDR3 is TGTGCCAGCAGCTTAGCGGCGGGAGTTTACAATGAGCAGTTCTTC. This encodes CASSLAAGVYNEQFF.

CDR3 DNA sequence: TGCAGTGCGCCTCCAGAAGGTGCCTACAATGAGCAGTTCTTC. It encodes CSAPPEGAYNEQFF. The J gene is TRBJ2-1, the V gene TRBV20-1; D gene ambiguous. CDR3 length: 14 residues. CDR1 DFQATT and CDR2 SNEGSKA come from the germline V gene (reference sequence). Trimming removed 6 bases from V and 2 bases from J, with 14 bases in between.

This rearrangement joins TRBV6-2 or TRBV6-3 to TRBJ2-1; 7 nucleotides align to TRBD2. The CDR3 consists of 11 residues. V lost 4 bases and J lost 9; bases outside the gene matches: 0. Per the germline V gene, CDR1 is MNHEY and CDR2 is SVGEGT. In nucleotides, the CDR3 is TGTGCCAGCAGTTCGGGGGGTGAGCAGTTCTTC. The encoded protein is CASSSGGEQFF.

The table lists this clonotype with a few counts. V is TRBV24-1 and J is TRBJ1-2; no firm D call. V lost 8 bases and J 7 bases, leaving 16 bases between the germline ends. The CDR3 totals 13 residues. The V gene's germline CDR1 is KGHDR and CDR2 SFDVKD. In DNA form, the CDR3 reads TGTGCCACCAAAGCCTGGGCCGACGGTGGCTACACCTTC. This encodes CATKAWADGGYTF.